This passage covers 27 T cell receptor beta chains from one sample sequenced in a study of shared clonotypes between healthy human individuals. Clones were read by immunoSEQ multiplex PCR, and TCRdb kept only the in-frame ones, dropping some. The sample has roughly 2.6 million clones, around 94% seen once. Sample: naive CD4+ T cells sorted from blood. The subset denotes: CD45RA+ positively selected. These receptors were taken from a man younger than 30 in good health.

V gene TRBV5-1 combines with J gene TRBJ2-2, with D unresolved. V lost 2 bases and J lost 2, with 10 bases in between. There are 15 residues in the CDR3. CDR1 is SGHRS and CDR2 is YFSETQ in the germline V gene. CDR3 residues: CASSFGSGNTGELFF. Written as DNA, the CDR3 is TGCGCCAGCAGCTTCGGATCAGGAAACACCGGGGAGCTGTTTTTT.

This clone was recorded once. CDR3 in amino acids: CASRGGLGQPQHF. DNA of the CDR3: TGTGCCAGCAGGGGGGGTTTGGGTCAGCCCCAGCATTTT. The rearrangement links TRBV6-6 to TRBJ1-5; D is perhaps TRBD1 (5 bases). With 6 bases removed from V and 6 bases from J, the gap between germline ends came to 12 bases. The CDR3 is 13 amino acids. The germline gives CDR1 MNHNY, CDR2 SVGAGI (reference sequence).

The chain employs TRBV10-3 and TRBJ2-5; D may correspond to TRBD1 or TRBD2 (5 bases each). V was trimmed by 2 bases and J by 9 bases, leaving 19 bases between them. Germline assignment: CDR1 ENHRY and CDR2 SYGVKD. This CDR3 is 15 amino acids long. The CDR3 bases are TGTGCCATCAGTGAGGATCGAGTTACGGTGGGGGCCCAGTACTTC. Translation gives CAISEDRVTVGAQYF.

The chain has TRBV19 and TRBJ1-2; a possible D gene is TRBD1 (6 bases). This CDR3 is 15 amino acids long. Per the germline V gene, CDR1 is LNHDA and CDR2 is SQIVND (reference sequence). V gave up 2 bases and J gave up 8 bases, with 18 bases separating them. CDR3 sequence: CASSILDGTLGGYTF. The CDR3 nucleotides are TGTGCCAGTAGTATACTGGACGGGACACTCGGAGGCTACACCTTC.

V is TRBV6-5 and J is TRBJ1-5; no clear D gene. This CDR3 spans 14 amino acids. V shed 2 bases and J shed 2 bases, with 7 bases lying between them. Germline CDR1 MNHEY, CDR2 SVGAGI. This CDR3 is CASSYELGNQPQHF. The DNA for the CDR3 is TGTGCCAGCAGTTACGAACTCGGCAATCAGCCCCAGCATTTT.

The table lists this clone with a count of one. The chain uses TRBV12-2 and TRBJ2-1. TRBV12-2 is designated a pseudogene. The CDR3 spans 18 residues. In DNA, the CDR3 is TGTGCAAGTCGCCGATCTTTTAGTTGGGCGGGGACAAGGAATGAGCAGTTCTTC. Translation gives CASRRSFSWAGTRNEQFF.

The rearrangement uses TRBV7-9 and TRBJ2-1, with 13 bases matching TRBD2. The CDR3 extends over 17 amino acids. Germline CDR1 SEHNR, CDR2 FQNEAQ (reference sequence). J gave up 8 bases and V 1 base, and 8 bases lay outside the gene matches. This CDR3 reads CASSLGLAGGAIDEQFF. CDR3 coding DNA: TGTGCCAGCAGCTTAGGACTAGCGGGAGGAGCAATCGATGAGCAGTTCTTC. Looking up the rest from reference TRBV7-9 and TRBJ2-1 gives the full variable domain: DTGVSQNPRHKITKRGQNVTFRCDPISEHNRLYWYRQTLGQGPEFLTYFQNEAQLEKSRLLSDRFSAERPKGSFSTLEIQRTEQGDSAMYLCASSLGLAGGAIDEQFFGPGTRLTVL.

This clone appeared a few times. The chain recombines TRBV6-6 with TRBJ1-2; no clear D gene. Trimming removed 6 bases at V and 7 bases at J, with 12 bases between. The CDR3 is 12 residues long. Germline V gene data show CDR1 as MNHNY and CDR2 as SVGAGI (reference sequence). The CDR3 region is CASSVIIGGYTF. The CDR3 nucleotides read TGTGCCAGCAGCGTAATCATAGGTGGCTACACCTTC.

V is TRBV7-9 and J is TRBJ2-1; 11 positions match TRBD2. V trimming: 8 bases; J trimming: 0 bases; junction bases outside the gene matches: 12. This CDR3 comprises 18 residues. The germline gives CDR1 SEHNR, CDR2 FQNEAQ (reference sequence). CDR3 bases: TGTGCCAGCGAGTCCCTCGGGACTAGCGGCAGCTCCTACAATGAGCAGTTCTTC. It encodes CASESLGTSGSSYNEQFF.

The V call is TRBV7-8, the J call TRBJ2-5, with TRBD2 as a possible D gene (5 bases). The length of the CDR3 is 12 residues. V lost 5 bases to trimming and J lost 5 bases, with 9 bases between them. Germline loops: CDR1 SGHVS, CDR2 FQNEAQ. CDR3 protein: CASSRSGETQYF. CDR3 nucleotide sequence: TGTGCCAGCAGCCGTTCGGGGGAGACCCAGTACTTC. Variable domain in full (rest from reference TRBV7-8 and TRBJ2-5): GAGVSQSPRYKVAKRGQDVALRCDPISGHVSLFWYQQALGQGPEFLTYFQNEAQLDKSGLPSDRFFAERPEGSVSTLKIQRTQQEDSAVYLCASSRSGETQYFGPGTRLLVL.

Of note for this clone: A much larger clone lies one base from this, so it may be a read error. This chain's CDR3 is CASSWNTGELFF. The CDR3 DNA reads TGTGCCAGCAGCTGGAACACCGGGGAGCTGTTTTTT. V is TRBV7-6 and J is TRBJ2-2; D is undetermined. Germline CDR1 SGHVS, CDR2 FNYEAQ. CDR3 size: 12 residues. V shed 4 bases and J shed 1 base, with 1 base lying between them.

The chain is built from TRBV11-2 and TRBJ2-1; 11 bases are shared with TRBD2. In germline, CDR1 is SGHAT, CDR2 FQNNGV. Trimming cost V 7 bases and J 9 bases; bases outside gene matches: 14. The CDR3 consists of 16 residues. The CDR3, as DNA: TGTGCCAGCACCCATTTTAGCGGGGGGGCCCAAAGTGAGCAGTTCTTC. The encoded protein is CASTHFSGGAQSEQFF.

The chain links TRBV9 to TRBJ1-2; 7 positions agree with TRBD1. This CDR3 region has 16 residues. J was trimmed by 3 bases and V by 3 bases; bases with no gene match: 11. In germline, CDR1 is SGDLS, CDR2 YYNGEE. The CDR3 sequence is CASSAEGPQGHYGYTF. The CDR3 DNA sequence: TGTGCCAGCAGCGCAGAAGGACCACAGGGGCACTATGGCTACACCTTC.

The chain carries TRBV10-2 and TRBJ2-5; weak D call: TRBD2 (6 bases). Trimming left V 0 bases short and J 2 bases short, with 13 bases between. CDR3 length equals 16 residues. Germline V gives CDR1 WSHSY, CDR2 SAAADI. CDR3 coding DNA: TGCGCCAGCAGTGAGTCGGCGGGAATAGGGCAAGAGACCCAGTACTTC. Translation: CASSESAGIGQETQYF.

The rearrangement uses TRBV7-2 and TRBJ2-7; possible D gene TRBD1, 6 bases. Trimming removed 5 bases at V and 6 bases at J, with 26 bases between. Per germline, CDR1 SGHTA and CDR2 FQGNSA. CDR3 length: 17 residues. This CDR3 is CASSPRQVWGEEFEQYF. The CDR3 DNA reads as TGTGCCAGCAGCCCCCGACAGGTATGGGGTGAGGAATTCGAGCAGTACTTC.

Here the CDR3 reads CASSPTGLGNTEAFF. In DNA form, the CDR3 reads TGCGCCAGCAGCCCGACAGGGTTGGGAAACACTGAAGCTTTCTTT. V and J are TRBV5-1 and TRBJ1-1; 7 bases are shared with TRBD1. CDR1 and CDR2 (germline): SGHRS, YFSETQ. The CDR3 is made up of 15 amino acids. The V gene end was trimmed by 4 bases and the J gene end by 2 bases; junction bases not matched to a gene: 8.

This clone appeared once. The gene calls are TRBV20-1 and TRBJ2-3; D gene uncertain. Between the trimmed V and J ends, which lost 6 bases and 0 bases, there was a span of 4 bases. The CDR3 consists of 11 residues. The germline V gene encodes CDR1 DFQATT and CDR2 SNEGSKA (reference sequence). Here the CDR3 reads CSAESTDTQYF. CDR3 DNA: TGCAGTGCGGAGAGCACAGATACGCAGTATTTT.

V gene TRBV6-6 combines with J gene TRBJ2-7; possible D gene TRBD2, 7 bases. This CDR3 has 14 amino acids. V gave up 6 bases and J gave up 0 bases, with 12 bases separating them. Germline CDR1 and CDR2: MNHNY and SVGAGI (reference sequence). CDR3 in DNA: TGTGCCAGCAGGGGCGGGGGCCGCTCCTACGAGCAGTACTTC. This translates into CASRGGGRSYEQYF.

The chain links TRBV7-9 to TRBJ2-6; D is uncertain. Trimming removed 5 bases from V and 1 base from J, with 12 bases in between. Germline CDR1 SEHNR, CDR2 FQNEAQ (reference sequence). The CDR3 length is 16 residues. The CDR3 loop reads CASSPLYGSGANVLTF. As DNA, the CDR3 is TGTGCCAGCAGCCCCCTTTACGGGTCTGGGGCCAACGTCCTGACTTTC. Together with reference TRBV7-9 and TRBJ2-6, the CDR3 gives the full variable domain: DTGVSQNPRHKITKRGQNVTFRCDPISEHNRLYWYRQTLGQGPEFLTYFQNEAQLEKSRLLSDRFSAERPKGSFSTLEIQRTEQGDSAMYLCASSPLYGSGANVLTFGAGSRLTVL.

The V call is TRBV5-6, the J call TRBJ1-3; no definite D call. This CDR3 has 14 amino acids. Trimming took off 1 base at V and 2 bases at J, with 7 bases between the two ends. The germline V gene has CDR1 SGHDT and CDR2 YYEEEE. CDR3 region: CASSLYSAGNTIYF. The CDR3 bases are TGTGCCAGCAGCTTGTACAGCGCTGGAAACACCATATATTTT.

The chain is built from TRBV7-3 and TRBJ1-2, with D maybe TRBD1 (6 bases). The V gene's germline CDR1 is SGHTA and CDR2 FQGTGA. The CDR3 totals 15 residues. V shed 2 bases and J shed 2 bases, with 12 bases lying between them. Here the CDR3 DNA reads TGTGCCAGCAGCTTATCAGGGGCCCTAAACTATGGCTACACCTTC. This translates into CASSLSGALNYGYTF.

The V gene is TRBV6-6, the J gene TRBJ2-1; weak D call: TRBD2 (7 bases). Germline-derived CDR1 and CDR2 are MNHNY and SVGAGI (reference sequence). This CDR3 has 14 amino acids. V dropped 5 bases and J dropped 9 bases, with 17 bases sitting between them. The CDR3 DNA is TGTGCCAGCAGTACAGGGTTGGGGGGGAGTGAGCAGTTCTTC. This gives the protein CASSTGLGGSEQFF.

The chain links TRBV10-3 to TRBJ1-1, with 9 bases fitting TRBD1. Trimming took 6 bases from V and 2 from J; bases not matched to a gene: 22. The CDR3 has 20 amino acids. CDR1 and CDR2 (germline): ENHRY, SYGVKD. CDR3 amino acids: CAIRPTGTGSPPGRNTEAFF. CDR3 sequence (DNA): TGTGCCATCAGACCGACCGGGACAGGGTCACCTCCAGGGAGAAACACTGAAGCTTTCTTT.

This rearrangement joins TRBV7-2 to TRBJ2-7; D ambiguous. Between the trimmed V and J ends, which lost 4 bases and 6 bases, there was a span of 22 bases. Germline values: CDR1 SGHTA, CDR2 FQGNSA. This CDR3 has 16 residues. The CDR3, as DNA: TGTGCCAGCAGCTCCTACGACCTGACTGGCTCTGGCGAGCAGTACTTC. Its translation is CASSSYDLTGSGEQYF. The full variable domain, in which reference TRBV7-2 and TRBJ2-7 provide the parts outside the CDR3, is GAGVSQSPSNKVTEKGKDVELRCDPISGHTALYWYRQSLGQGLEFLIYFQGNSAPDKSGLPSDRFSAERTGGSVSTLTIQRTQQEDSAVYLCASSSYDLTGSGEQYFGPGTRLTVT.

This clone was detected only once. The chain couples TRBV7-2 to TRBJ1-2, with TRBD1 identical over 7 bases. CDR3 length: 14 residues. The germline CDR1 and CDR2 sequences are SGHTA and FQGNSA. Trimming removed 3 bases from V and 4 bases from J; junction bases left unmatched: 5. DNA of the CDR3: TGTGCCAGCAGCTTTCAGGGGGTGAGCTATGGCTACACCTTC. It yields the protein CASSFQGVSYGYTF. Looking up the rest from reference TRBV7-2 and TRBJ1-2 gives the full variable domain: GAGVSQSPSNKVTEKGKDVELRCDPISGHTALYWYRQSLGQGLEFLIYFQGNSAPDKSGLPSDRFSAERTGGSVSTLTIQRTQQEDSAVYLCASSFQGVSYGYTFGSGTRLTVV.

This clone was observed a handful of times. The same CDR3 arises from other DNA sequences in this sample as well. V usage is TRBV6-5 and J usage is TRBJ1-1; D is uncertain. The V gene's germline CDR1 is MNHEY and CDR2 SVGAGI. V lost 0 bases and J 8 bases, leaving 4 bases between the germline ends. The CDR3 has 11 amino acids. Here the CDR3 DNA reads TGTGCCAGCAGTTACTCGGGGGAAGCTTTCTTT. It codes for CASSYSGEAFF.

The chain uses TRBV7-6 and TRBJ2-7; the D gene is possibly TRBD1 (5 bases). The germline gives CDR1 SGHVS, CDR2 FNYEAQ. The CDR3 loop spans 16 amino acids. V dropped 6 bases and J dropped 3 bases, with 21 bases sitting between them. The CDR3 coding sequence is TGTGCCAGCAGTTCGGGTGGGGCAGGGCCCATCTACGAGCAGTACTTC. It specifies CASSSGGAGPIYEQYF.